The next 16 T cell receptor beta chains were all read from a single sample in a study of T cell responses to AZD1222 COVID-19 vaccine. Libraries were prepared by immunoSEQ multiplex PCR; TCRdb keeps only in-frame clonotypes and omits some of them. The data show about 150,000 clones, over 90% seen once. Material: peripheral blood, obtained on day 0 of AZD1222 vaccination. These receptors all stem from an adult in good health.

The J gene is TRBJ1-6, the V gene TRBV25-1; perhaps TRBD1 as D (5 bases). Trimming pared 6 bases from V and 8 bases from J, leaving 11 bases between. The CDR3 runs to 13 residues. The germline V gene encodes CDR1 MGHDK and CDR2 SYGVNS. CDR3 loop: CASSRPGDSPLHF. Written as DNA, the CDR3 is TGTGCCAGCAGCAGACCGGGGGATTCACCCCTCCACTTT.

The chain uses TRBV30 and TRBJ2-3; 11 bases fit TRBD1. The CDR3 covers 15 residues. The ends lost 4 bases at V and 4 bases at J; junction bases unmatched: 7. The V gene's germline CDR1 is GTSNPN and CDR2 SVGIG (reference sequence). This CDR3 reads CAWKTGQGGSDTQYF. The CDR3 DNA reads TGTGCCTGGAAGACGGGACAGGGGGGATCAGATACGCAGTATTTT.

The chain couples TRBV18 to TRBJ2-7; no clear D gene. The CDR3 runs 11 residues. Trimming removed 4 bases at V and 8 bases at J, with 9 bases between. Germline lookup yields CDR1 KGHSH and CDR2 LQKENI. The CDR3 sequence is CASSRNLKQYF. CDR3 sequence (DNA): TGTGCCAGCTCACGAAACCTAAAGCAGTACTTC.

This sequence joins TRBV15 and TRBJ1-4; D perhaps matches TRBD1 (6 bases). The germline V and J ends were trimmed by 4 bases and 8 bases, with 14 bases remaining between them. The CDR3 has 14 residues. Germline loops: CDR1 LNHNV, CDR2 YYDKDF (reference sequence). CDR3 sequence reads: CATSTTTGYEKLFF. The CDR3 DNA reads as TGTGCCACCAGCACCACCACAGGGTACGAAAAACTGTTTTTT.

This sequence joins TRBV7-2 and TRBJ2-2; unclear D gene. Germline V gene data show CDR1 as SGHTA and CDR2 as FQGNSA. This CDR3 has 13 amino acids. The V gene lost 6 bases and the J gene lost 6 bases, with 11 bases spanning the gap. CDR3 region: CASSRDWAGELFF. The CDR3 DNA reads TGTGCCAGCAGTCGAGACTGGGCCGGGGAGCTGTTTTTT.

This chain joins TRBV7-9 and TRBJ1-4; D unresolved. Germline V gene data show CDR1 as SEHNR and CDR2 as FQNEAQ (reference sequence). V lost 0 bases and J 0 bases, leaving 11 bases between the germline ends. The CDR3 is 17 residues long. The CDR3 DNA follows: TGTGCCAGCAGCTTAGCGCTAAGACTGCCAACTAATGAAAAACTGTTTTTT. It codes for CASSLALRLPTNEKLFF.

The chain has TRBV6-5 and TRBJ2-2; 9 bases line up with TRBD1. The CDR3 is 15 residues long. With 5 bases clipped from V and 4 bases from J, the junction kept 5 bases outside the gene matches. Germline V gene data show CDR1 as MNHEY and CDR2 as SVGAGI. CDR3 loop: CASSKRTGVTGELFF. The DNA for the CDR3 is TGTGCCAGCAGTAAAAGGACAGGGGTCACCGGGGAGCTGTTTTTT.

This sequence joins TRBV2 and TRBJ2-7; D not resolved. This CDR3 comprises 12 residues. V lost 4 bases, J lost 2 bases, and 6 bases lay in between. Germline V gives CDR1 SNHLY, CDR2 FYNNEI. This CDR3 reads CASSGLTYEQYF. The CDR3 DNA reads as TGTGCCAGCAGTGGGCTAACCTACGAGCAGTACTTC.

The chain couples TRBV29-1 to TRBJ2-1, with D perhaps matching TRBD1 (6 bases). In germline, CDR1 is SQVTM, CDR2 ANQGSEA. The CDR3 contains 12 residues. V lost 5 bases, J lost 8 bases, and 13 bases lay in between. In nucleotides, the CDR3 is TGCAGCGTTCGAAATACAGGGTATGAGCAGTTCTTC. Translating gives CSVRNTGYEQFF.

CDR3 DNA: TGTGCCAGCAGTTACTCGACTCTAGCGGGAAAATACGAGCAGTACTTC. Its protein is CASSYSTLAGKYEQYF. The chain is built from TRBV6-5 and TRBJ2-7; 9 bases align to TRBD2. CDR3 length: 16 amino acids. V was clipped by 0 bases and J by 4 bases; unmatched bases: 7. Germline V gives CDR1 MNHEY, CDR2 SVGAGI.

The chain combines TRBV7-9 with TRBJ2-5; 13 bases match TRBD2. The length of the CDR3 is 19 residues. Germline loops: CDR1 SEHNR, CDR2 FQNEAQ (reference sequence). Trimming at V came to 0 bases and at J to 1 base, leaving 8 bases not matched to a gene. CDR3 coding DNA: TGTGCCAGCAGCTTAGCGCGACTAGCGGGGGGTCAAACCCAAGAGACCCAGTACTTC. It specifies CASSLARLAGGQTQETQYF.

The chain is built from TRBV9 and TRBJ1-2; D perhaps matches TRBD1 (5 bases). This CDR3 contains 12 residues. V dropped 2 bases and J dropped 10 bases, with 12 bases sitting between them. From germline, CDR1 is SGDLS and CDR2 YYNGEE. The CDR3 protein is CASSVQGNDYTF. CDR3 bases: TGTGCCAGCAGCGTCCAGGGAAACGACTACACCTTC.

The V and J genes are TRBV4-1 and TRBJ1-5, with a possible D match to TRBD1 (6 bases). V dropped 3 bases and J dropped 1 base, with 13 bases sitting between them. The CDR3 length is 16 residues. Germline V lookup: CDR1 MGHRA, CDR2 YSYEKL. The CDR3 region is CASSQVGQGSNQPQHF. The CDR3 nucleotides are TGCGCCAGCAGCCAGGTGGGGCAGGGGAGCAATCAGCCCCAGCATTTT.

The CDR3 spells CASSPLTGTAHYGYTF. CDR3 coding DNA: TGTGCCAGCTCACCATTAACCGGGACAGCCCACTATGGCTACACCTTC. This chain joins TRBV18 and TRBJ1-2, with 7 bases matching TRBD1. J gave up 3 bases and V 2 bases, and 9 bases lay outside the gene matches. The CDR3 runs 16 residues. Looked up from germline, CDR1 is KGHSH and CDR2 is LQKENI.

The DNA of the CDR3 is TGTGCCAGCAGTTTGCCAGGGGGTATTAATGAAAAACTGTTTTTT. Translating gives CASSLPGGINEKLFF. The chain joins TRBV28 to TRBJ1-4; the match to TRBD1 covers 7 bases. The trim removed 3 bases at V and 4 bases at J, leaving 5 bases unmatched. Germline V CDR1 and CDR2: MDHEN, SYDVKM. This CDR3 region has 15 residues.

The table lists this clone with a count of one. The chain carries TRBV12-3 or TRBV12-4 and TRBJ2-7; TRBD1 matches at 11 bases. The CDR3 extends over 13 amino acids. V trimming: 6 bases; J trimming: 5 bases; junction bases outside the gene matches: 3. CDR3 DNA: TGTGCCAGCAGGAGGACAGGGGGCCACGAGCAGTACTTC. Translated, it gives CASRRTGGHEQYF.